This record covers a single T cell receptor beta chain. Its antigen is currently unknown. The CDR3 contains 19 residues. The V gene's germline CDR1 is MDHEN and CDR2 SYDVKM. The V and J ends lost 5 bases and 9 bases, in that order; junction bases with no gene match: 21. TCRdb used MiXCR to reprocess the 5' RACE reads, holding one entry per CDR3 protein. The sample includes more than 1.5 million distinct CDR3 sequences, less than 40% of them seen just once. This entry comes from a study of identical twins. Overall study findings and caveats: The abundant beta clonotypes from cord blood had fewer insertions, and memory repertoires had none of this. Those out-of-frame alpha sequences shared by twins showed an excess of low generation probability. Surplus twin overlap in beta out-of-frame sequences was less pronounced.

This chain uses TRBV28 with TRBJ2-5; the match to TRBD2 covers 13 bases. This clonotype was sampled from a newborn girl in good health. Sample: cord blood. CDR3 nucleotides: TGTGCCAGCAGTCCCCCATCCGGGACTAGCGGGAAGATGAATAGGGCCCAGTACTTC. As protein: CASSPPSGTSGKMNRAQYF. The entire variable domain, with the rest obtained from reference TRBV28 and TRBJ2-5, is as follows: DVKVTQSSRYLVKRTGEKVFLECVQDMDHENMFWYRQDPGLGLRLIYFSYDVKMKEKGDIPEGYSVSREKKERFSLILESASTNQTSMYLCASSPPSGTSGKMNRAQYFGPGTRLLVL.